This T cell receptor (beta chain) was captured in a study of T cells in localized non-small cell lung cancer. The repertoire was sequenced with immunoSEQ multiplex PCR; TCRdb's copy has only in-frame clones and lacks some. The sample has roughly 3,000 clones; more than 25% are singletons. Germline values: CDR1 SGHRS, CDR2 YFSETQ. The V end was cut by 2 bases, the J end by 0 bases, with 8 bases between. This CDR3 is built from 14 residues. This specimen consisted of normal lung tissue next to the tumor, obtained before any cancer treatment. The chain links TRBV5-1 to TRBJ1-1; no firm D call. The source is a woman aged 40 to 75 with stage I lung adenocarcinoma. This CDR3 is CASSLNSMNTEAFF. Written as DNA, the CDR3 is TGCGCCAGCAGCTTAAACAGCATGAACACTGAAGCTTTCTTT. The variable domain in full, completed from reference TRBV5-1 and TRBJ1-1, reads KAGVTQTPRYLIKTRGQQVTLSCSPISGHRSVSWYQQTPGQGLQFLFEYFSETQRNKGNFPGRFSGRQFSNSRSEMNVSTLELGDSALYLCASSLNSMNTEAFFGQGTRLTVV.